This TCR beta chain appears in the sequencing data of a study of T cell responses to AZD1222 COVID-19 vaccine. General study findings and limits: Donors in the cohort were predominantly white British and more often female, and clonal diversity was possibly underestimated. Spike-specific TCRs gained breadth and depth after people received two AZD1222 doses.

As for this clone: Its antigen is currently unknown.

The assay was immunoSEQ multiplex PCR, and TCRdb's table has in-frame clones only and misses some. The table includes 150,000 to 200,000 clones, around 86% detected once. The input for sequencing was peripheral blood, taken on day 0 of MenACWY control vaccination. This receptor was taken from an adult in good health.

CDR3: CAWRRTDYGYTF. For the CDR3, the DNA is TGTGCCTGGAGGCGGACGGATTATGGCTACACCTTC. The chain couples TRBV30 to TRBJ1-2; D is uncertain. CDR1 GTSNPN and CDR2 SVGIG come from the germline V gene (reference sequence). V gave up 3 bases and J gave up 5 bases, with 10 bases separating them. The CDR3 is 12 amino acids. The variable domain in full, with the rest retrieved from reference TRBV30 and TRBJ1-2, is SQTIHQWPATLVQPVGSPLSLECTVEGTSNPNLYWYRQAAGRGLQLLFYSVGIGQISSEVPQNLSASRPQDRQFILSSKKLLLSDSGFYLCAWRRTDYGYTFGSGTRLTVV.